The rows below give T cell receptor beta chains drawn from one sample of a study of T cells expressing NK-cell markers. Each CDR3 protein gets one entry in TCRdb, which reprocessed the 5' RACE reads and gives no DNA. The sample table sets out about 380,000 distinct CDR3 sequences. The sample taken for sequencing was blood T cells: a sorted CD56 or NKG2C T cell subset, CD4+ or CD8+ T cells, or bulk PBMC T cells (not recorded which). These receptors all stem from a man aged 18-69 years in good health. Each CDR3 is given with its conserved first and last residue.

CASNQRRGRRETQYF | TRBJ2-5 | TRBV12-3/TRBV12-4
CASSSPRSNEKLFF | TRBJ1-4 | TRBV12-3/TRBV12-4
CASSEAGGALHEQYF | TRBJ2-7 | TRBV6-1
CSFRTGAVETQYF | TRBJ2-5 | TRBV29-1
CASSAGRTQETQYF | TRBJ2-5 | TRBV12-3/TRBV12-4
CSAGQGLGEAFF | TRBJ1-1 | TRBV20-1
CASRATGYSNQPQHF | TRBJ1-5 | TRBV6-1
CASSQQGAIDSPLHF | TRBJ1-6 | TRBV27
CASSYRGSYTF | TRBJ1-2 | TRBV12-3/TRBV12-4
CASSLADRPQHF | TRBJ1-5 | TRBV5-5
CASSLNTGGSNEQFF | TRBJ2-1 | TRBV7-2
CASSLSGISLQNIQYF | TRBJ2-4 | TRBV28
CATAPGQANYGYTF | TRBJ1-2 | TRBV24-1
CASSYDLAGGSYEQYF | TRBJ2-7 | TRBV6-2/TRBV6-3
CASSRTGGSDTQYF | TRBJ2-3 | TRBV11-3
CASSPLGERTTDTQYF | TRBJ2-3 | TRBV7-9
CASTTHGSYEQYF | TRBJ2-7 | TRBV6-1
CASSQRTGTDYNEQFF | TRBJ2-1 | TRBV7-2
CASSQARGTEAFF | TRBJ1-1 | TRBV18
CASSYGTAPGGPLHF | TRBJ1-6 | TRBV6-5
CASSQGADTQYF | TRBJ2-3 | TRBV3-1
CASSKDPRGATEAFF | TRBJ1-1 | TRBV21-1
CASIQRGGWNTEAFF | TRBJ1-1 | TRBV6-5
CATSSYRVGPDTQYF | TRBJ2-3 | TRBV15
CASSSPLTEAFF | TRBJ1-1 | TRBV7-9
CASSLRPVRDTQYF | TRBJ2-3 | TRBV7-9
CASSEYNWESGTGGRNYGYTF | TRBJ1-2 | TRBV25-1
CASSLWATYYEQYF | TRBJ2-7 | TRBV5-6
CASSLRAGGNEKLFF | TRBJ1-4 | TRBV7-9
CASSVAGGNSETQYF | TRBJ2-5 | TRBV6-1
CASSLLGATPDTQYF | TRBJ2-3 | TRBV5-1
CASSLRGNTIYF | TRBJ1-3 | TRBV28
CASSFGTTKETQYF | TRBJ2-5 | TRBV7-9
CASSRRKGRPSQETQYF | TRBJ2-5 | TRBV3-1
CASSSGHENEQFF | TRBJ2-1 | TRBV11-3
CASSLVLTGRDEQFF | TRBJ2-1 | TRBV5-5
CASSSAGGGSGYTF | TRBJ1-2 | TRBV7-2
CASSEYPGVGDGYTF | TRBJ1-2 | TRBV25-1
CASSPQSRGGYTF | TRBJ1-2 | TRBV5-1
CASDWGRTGELFF | TRBJ2-2 | TRBV12-3/TRBV12-4
CASSSLRAGMNTEAFF | TRBJ1-1 | TRBV7-6
CASRFPGQISPLHF | TRBJ1-6 | TRBV12-3/TRBV12-4
CASSLRQGPNTGELFF | TRBJ2-2 | TRBV7-8
CATSDRDVYRDQETQYF | TRBJ2-5 | TRBV24-1
CASSHELLTSGGARDTQYF | TRBJ2-3 | TRBV4-2
CASSTALNLGNQPQHF | TRBJ1-5 | TRBV12-3/TRBV12-4
CSARVDSDRDYNEQFF | TRBJ2-1 | TRBV20-1
CASSSKTSYNEQFF | TRBJ2-1 | TRBV7-6
CASSLYLWGLAGDQKYNEQFF | TRBJ2-1 | TRBV5-1
CASRQGSYEQYF | TRBJ2-7 | TRBV2
CASSLDASTDTQYF | TRBJ2-3 | TRBV5-5
CASSYSGTASEKLFF | TRBJ1-4 | TRBV6-2/TRBV6-3
CASRRRVTGTTGETQYF | TRBJ2-5 | TRBV6-1
CSVGYVWTTNNEQFF | TRBJ2-1 | TRBV20-1
CASSPDRARGEAFF | TRBJ1-1 | TRBV6-1